This T cell receptor (beta chain) came from a study of OX40 agonist ivuxolimab in advanced cancers. About the research overall: One hepatocellular carcinoma and a couple of cutaneous melanoma patients partially responded.

Clones were sequenced by immunoSEQ multiplex PCR, and TCRdb holds only the in-frame ones, with some missing. The sample includes tens of thousands of clones, approximately 93% seen only once; the top ten take around 20%. The CDR3 length is 16 residues. J was trimmed by 2 bases and V by 4 bases; bases with no gene match: 7. The V gene's germline CDR1 is WNHNN and CDR2 SYGVQD (reference sequence). This chain connects TRBV10-1 to TRBJ2-3; 9 positions agree with TRBD2. The TCR sequence derives from an adult with an advanced solid tumor such as melanoma, head and neck, liver or kidney cancer. Here the sequenced sample was CD4+ or CD8+ T cells sorted from blood, taken in a trial of the OX40 agonist ivuxolimab. CDR3 residues: CASSVYPSGNTDTQYF. CDR3 in DNA: TGCGCCAGCAGTGTGTATCCTAGCGGGAACACAGATACGCAGTATTTT.